Listed below are T cell receptor beta chains from one sample, sequenced in a study of T cells in Graves' hyperthyroidism and ophthalmopathy. MiXCR, run by TCRdb on the multiplex PCR reads, gives a single entry per CDR3 protein. This table has roughly 400,000 distinct CDR3 sequences, over 13% appearing once. The sample was blood. Receptor source: a man aged 50 to 60 with Graves' ophthalmopathy. Each CDR3 is given with its conserved first and last residue. A D gene is named only where the DNA matches it firmly. Clone size, where shown, is once, few, many, or a class for clones that have expanded.

abundance	v_gene	len	d_gene	j_gene	CDR3nt	CDR3aa
NA	TRBV7-9	15	NA	TRBJ2-2	TGTGCCAGCAGCTTTGGTCAGGCGGGCACCGGGGAGCTGTTTTTT	CASSFGQAGTGELFF
many	TRBV3-1	15	NA	TRBJ2-5	TGTGCCAGCAGCCAAGGCGGCAGGGTCCAAGAGACCCAGTACTTC	CASSQGGRVQETQYF
few	TRBV6-1	17	TRBD2	TRBJ2-1	TGTGCCAGCAACCAAGGACTAGCGGGAGTATCCTACAATGAGCAGTTCTTC	CASNQGLAGVSYNEQFF
many	TRBV28	12	NA	TRBJ2-2	TGTGCCAGCAGTTTCCCCGCCGGGGAGCTGTTTTTT	CASSFPAGELFF
NA	TRBV19	12	NA	TRBJ1-6	TGTGCCAGTAGTCAGGAACGATCACCCCTCCACTTT	CASSQERSPLHF
many	TRBV20-1	17	NA	TRBJ2-7	TGCAGTGCTAGCGATCAAGGGACTTCTAGTCTGGGTTACGAGCAGTACTTC	CSASDQGTSSLGYEQYF
many	TRBV29-1	15	TRBD1	TRBJ2-3	TGCAGCGTTGAAGGGGCAGGGGGAGAATTGGATACGCAGTATTTT	CSVEGAGGELDTQYF
NA	TRBV11-2	17	NA	TRBJ2-4	TGTGCCAGCAGTCCCGAGGCTGGCTTCCTAGCCAAAAACATTCAGTACTTC	CASSPEAGFLAKNIQYF
many	TRBV6-1	14	NA	TRBJ1-2	TGTGCCAGCAGTGAAGACCGGCACGACTATGGCTACACCTTC	CASSEDRHDYGYTF
NA	TRBV16	15	TRBD1	TRBJ1-1	TGTGCCAGCAGCGGGACAGGGGGCGCGAGAACTGAAGCTTTCTTT	CASSGTGGARTEAFF
many	TRBV3-1	13	NA	TRBJ2-7	TGTGCCAGCAGCCGACTTGGAGCCTACGAGCAGTACTTC	CASSRLGAYEQYF
many	TRBV10-3	13	TRBD2	TRBJ2-1	TGTGCCATCAGGGGTAGCGGGAGCGATGAGCAGTTCTTC	CAIRGSGSDEQFF
few	TRBV2	16	NA	TRBJ1-6	TGTGCCAGCAGTGAACATTGGGGGGACAATAATTCACCCCTCCACTTT	CASSEHWGDNNSPLHF
many	TRBV28	17	TRBD2	TRBJ2-7	TGTGCCAGCAGTTTGTCTAGCGGGAGACGTGGCTCCTACGAGCAGTACTTC	CASSLSSGRRGSYEQYF
few	TRBV20-1	13	NA	TRBJ1-4	TGCAGTGCGACTGCCGGTGGGGATGAAAAACTGTTTTTT	CSATAGGDEKLFF
many	TRBV19	15	TRBD1	TRBJ2-1	TGTGCCAGTAGTACCGGGACAGGCTCCTACAATGAGCAGTTCTTC	CASSTGTGSYNEQFF
few	TRBV18	16	NA	TRBJ2-7	TGTGCCAGCTCACCAGTCTCCGGGACTGCAACCTACGAGCAGTACTTC	CASSPVSGTATYEQYF
many	TRBV20-1	14	NA	TRBJ1-1	TGCAGTGCTAGAGATAGAGGGCCGAACACTGAAGCTTTCTTT	CSARDRGPNTEAFF
many	TRBV19	14	NA	TRBJ1-1	TGTGCCAGTAGTGTGGGGGGCGCATACACTGAAGCTTTCTTT	CASSVGGAYTEAFF
many	TRBV10-3	18	NA	TRBJ2-1	TGTGCCATCAGCCCCATCCCAGACGGGGGCGATCCGAGGAATGAGCAGTTCTTC	CAISPIPDGGDPRNEQFF
NA	TRBV19	13	NA	TRBJ1-2	TGTGCCAGTAGTCCGACGGCGACCTATGGCTACACCTTC	CASSPTATYGYTF
NA	TRBV12-3/TRBV12-4	15	TRBD2	TRBJ2-7	TGTGCCAGCAGTTTTAGCGGGCGCCTCTCCTACGAGCAGTACTTC	CASSFSGRLSYEQYF
NA	TRBV7-9	17	NA	TRBJ1-4	TGTGCCAGCAGCTCATTTGCGGTTGGGGCTTCGAATGAAAAACTGTTTTTT	CASSSFAVGASNEKLFF
many	TRBV30	12	NA	TRBJ2-2	TGTGCCTGGAGTCGCATCGCCGGGGAGCTGTTTTTT	CAWSRIAGELFF
many	TRBV24-1	15	NA	TRBJ2-5	TGTGCCACCAGTGATCCAACTGGACCACCAGAGACCCAGTACTTC	CATSDPTGPPETQYF
NA	TRBV4-1	18	TRBD2	TRBJ2-2	TGCGCCAGCAGCCAAGCCGGGACTAGCGGGAGGAACACCGGGGAGCTGGTTTTT	CASSQAGTSGRNTGELVF
few	TRBV7-2	17	TRBD2	TRBJ2-3	TGTGCCAGCAGCTTAACTTCGGTGGGAGGGGTCACAGATACGCAGTATTTT	CASSLTSVGGVTDTQYF
NA	TRBV20-1	15	TRBD2	TRBJ2-5	TGCAGTGCTTTCGGACTAGCGGTTGGGGGAGAGACCCAGTACTTC	CSAFGLAVGGETQYF
many	TRBV11-3	15	NA	TRBJ1-5	TGTGCCAGCAGCCCCGAAGGGGGAAGCAATCAGCCCCAGCATTTT	CASSPEGGSNQPQHF
many	TRBV20-1	13	NA	TRBJ1-1	TGCAGTGCTAGAGACAGGAGGGGCACTGAAGCTTTCTTT	CSARDRRGTEAFF
many	TRBV11-1	18	TRBD2	TRBJ2-4	TGTGCCAGCAGCTTAGCCCGGGACTACCCGAGGGCCAAAAACATTCAGTACTTC	CASSLARDYPRAKNIQYF
many	TRBV7-8	16	NA	TRBJ2-3	TGTGCCAGCAGTCGTTGGCAGGGAGTTGAGGCAGATACGCAGTATTTT	CASSRWQGVEADTQYF
NA	TRBV10-3	14	TRBD1	TRBJ2-7	TGTGCCATCAGCGGGACAGGCATTACCTACGAGCAGTACTTC	CAISGTGITYEQYF
NA	TRBV9	17	TRBD2	TRBJ2-1	TGTGCCGGCAGCGTACCTGCGGGACTAGAGAAGTACAATGAGCAGTTCTTC	CAGSVPAGLEKYNEQFF
few	TRBV30	13	NA	TRBJ1-5	TGTGCCTGGAGTAGGGCAGTTAATCAGCCCCAGCATTTT	CAWSRAVNQPQHF
few	TRBV4-2	14	NA	TRBJ2-7	TGTGCCAGCAGCCAAGGCCTAGGGAGGCACGAGCAGTACTTC	CASSQGLGRHEQYF
many	TRBV7-8	13	TRBD2	TRBJ2-5	TGTGCCAGCAGACTAGCGGCTAGAGAGACCCAGTACTTC	CASRLAARETQYF
many	TRBV30	13	NA	TRBJ2-5	TGTGCCTGGAGTGTAATCGGGGAAGAGACCCAGTACTTC	CAWSVIGEETQYF
many	TRBV2	15	TRBD2	TRBJ2-1	TGTGCCAGCAGTTTAAGCGGGAGGGCCAACAATGAGCAGTTCTTC	CASSLSGRANNEQFF
many	TRBV20-1	11	TRBD2	TRBJ2-7	TGCAGTGCGGCTGGCGGGAGGGAGCAGTACTTC	CSAAGGREQYF
many	TRBV11-2	14	NA	TRBJ2-4	TGTGCCAGCAGCTTAGACCTAGGCATATACATTCAGTACTTC	CASSLDLGIYIQYF
many	TRBV27	12	NA	TRBJ1-5	TGTGCCAGCGGGAGTAGCAATCAGCCCCAGCATTTT	CASGSSNQPQHF
NA	TRBV5-1	15	NA	TRBJ2-5	TGCGCCAGCAGCTTCGGTAGCGGAGCCCAAGAGACCCAGTACTTC	CASSFGSGAQETQYF
many	TRBV7-9	14	NA	TRBJ2-7	TGTGCCAGCCTCCCAGCGACAAGCTCCTACGAGCAGTACTTC	CASLPATSSYEQYF
NA	TRBV12-3/TRBV12-4	18	NA	TRBJ2-3	TGTGCCAGCAGCCACAGAGGGGGGGGCGGCGGGAACACAGATACGCAGTATTTT	CASSHRGGGGGNTDTQYF